These 15 T cell receptor beta chains were all obtained from the same sample, sequenced in a study of technical replicates of blood from a handful of donors. Sequenced by immunoSEQ multiplex PCR; TCRdb stores in-frame clones only, minus some. The sample lists approximately 75,000 clones, about 97% occurring once. Sequenced sample: T cells isolated from PBMCs. The receptors come from a human donor in good health.

This clone was recorded only once. J is TRBJ2-2 and V is TRBV11-3; D is unclear. V was cut by 5 bases and J by 5 bases, with 9 bases left in between. The CDR3 sequence is 13 residues long. Germline loops: CDR1 SGHNT, CDR2 YENEEA. CDR3 DNA: TGTGCCAGCAGCCCCAGAGGAACCGGGGAGCTGTTTTTT. It specifies CASSPRGTGELFF.

V gene TRBV5-1 combines with J gene TRBJ2-1; D is possibly TRBD1 (7 bases). The V gene lost 4 bases and the J gene lost 4 bases, with 18 bases spanning the gap. Germline CDR1 reads SGHRS; CDR2 reads YFSETQ. This CDR3 has 16 residues. CDR3 loop: CASSTTGEVGYNEQFF. CDR3 sequence (DNA): TGCGCCAGCAGCACTACAGGGGAGGTCGGGTACAATGAGCAGTTCTTC.

This chain links TRBV2 with TRBJ2-7; 8 nucleotides line up with TRBD1. Germline V CDR1 and CDR2: SNHLY, FYNNEI. V dropped 6 bases and J dropped 3; count of bases not matched to a gene: 4. The CDR3 has 13 residues. For the CDR3, the DNA is TGTGCCAGCAGGTGGACAGGGAACTACGAGCAGTACTTC. It codes for CASRWTGNYEQYF. Together with reference TRBV2 and TRBJ2-7, the CDR3 gives the full variable domain: EPEVTQTPSHQVTQMGQEVILRCVPISNHLYFYWYRQILGQKVEFLVSFYNNEISEKSEIFDDQFSVERPDGSNFTLKIRSTKLEDSAMYFCASRWTGNYEQYFGPGTRLTVT.

The chain has TRBV10-3 and TRBJ2-1; D perhaps matches TRBD2 (6 bases). The CDR3 consists of 15 residues. With 4 bases removed from V and 3 bases from J, the gap between germline ends came to 13 bases. Germline V gene data show CDR1 as ENHRY and CDR2 as SYGVKD. CDR3 in DNA: TGTGCCATCAGTGCCGAGGCTAGCGTCTACAATGAGCAGTTCTTC. This encodes CAISAEASVYNEQFF.

The V and J genes are TRBV7-9 and TRBJ2-3, with 10 positions matching TRBD1. In germline, CDR1 is SEHNR, CDR2 FQNEAQ (reference sequence). The CDR3 is 16 amino acids. V lost 1 base to trimming and J lost 5 bases; unmatched junction nucleotides: 6. The CDR3 region has the DNA TGTGCCAGCAGCTTAGTAAATTGGGACAGGGGAGATACGCAGTATTTT. Its translation is CASSLVNWDRGDTQYF.

The CDR3 loop is CASSLEGQGNQPQHF. The CDR3 region has the DNA TGTGCCAGCAGCTTAGAGGGGCAGGGCAATCAGCCCCAGCATTTT. This chain joins TRBV7-9 and TRBJ1-5, with TRBD1 as a possible D gene (5 bases). The germline V gene has CDR1 SEHNR and CDR2 FQNEAQ (reference sequence). This CDR3 spans 15 amino acids. Trimming removed 1 base at V and 2 bases at J, with 9 bases between.

The chain uses TRBV4-2 and TRBJ2-7, with 9 bases fitting TRBD2. The CDR3 is made up of 15 amino acids. Germline V gene data show CDR1 as LGHNA and CDR2 as YNFKEQ. V lost 4 bases to trimming and J lost 1 base; unmatched junction nucleotides: 5. The CDR3 DNA follows: TGTGCCAGCAGCCCCCTAGCGGGAAAATCCTACGAGCAGTACTTC. Protein: CASSPLAGKSYEQYF.

V is TRBV28 and J is TRBJ1-3; D ambiguous. This CDR3 is 14 amino acids long. The V gene's germline CDR1 is MDHEN and CDR2 SYDVKM. The V and J ends lost 2 bases and 3 bases respectively, with 8 bases between them. In DNA form, the CDR3 reads TGTGCCAGCAGTTTAGGGCAGAGTGGAAACACCATATATTTT. Translation gives CASSLGQSGNTIYF.

This chain links TRBV5-1 with TRBJ1-1; D not resolved. The germline V and J ends were trimmed by 2 bases and 1 base, with 15 bases remaining between them. The CDR3 runs to 16 residues. CDR1 is SGHRS, CDR2 YFSETQ, per germline. CDR3 sequence reads: CASSFGPESANTEAFF. The CDR3 DNA reads TGCGCCAGCAGCTTTGGCCCGGAGTCAGCGAACACTGAAGCTTTCTTT.

The chain uses TRBV7-2 and TRBJ2-4; unclear D gene. The CDR3 covers 17 residues. Germline values: CDR1 SGHTA, CDR2 FQGNSA. V was cut by 4 bases and J by 0 bases, with 16 bases left in between. The CDR3 reads CASSWVGGALAKNIQYF. Here the CDR3 DNA reads TGTGCCAGCAGCTGGGTAGGCGGAGCTCTAGCCAAAAACATTCAGTACTTC.

The chain couples TRBV7-8 to TRBJ2-1; a weak D match, TRBD2 (7 bases). Germline CDR1 reads SGHVS; CDR2 reads FQNEAQ. The CDR3 covers 17 residues. V was trimmed by 6 bases and J by 4 bases, leaving 22 bases between them. The CDR3 is CASRNTRGRGDYNEQFF. CDR3 bases: TGTGCCAGCAGAAACACTAGGGGGAGGGGGGATTACAATGAGCAGTTCTTC.

This clone was picked up one time. V usage is TRBV15 and J usage is TRBJ2-3; 7 bases fit TRBD2. The CDR3 is 16 residues long. Looked up from germline, CDR1 is LNHNV and CDR2 is YYDKDF (reference sequence). Germline trimming cut 5 bases from V and 5 bases from J; bases unmatched to any gene: 13. CDR3 in DNA: TGTGCCACCAGCGGGGGGGTTGTGCTAGCGGAAGATACGCAGTATTTT. Residues: CATSGGVVLAEDTQYF.

The V and J genes are TRBV2 and TRBJ1-2, with 8 nucleotides matching TRBD1. Germline V gives CDR1 SNHLY, CDR2 FYNNEI. V lost 7 bases, J lost 5 bases, and 9 bases stayed unmatched. The CDR3 runs 14 residues. The CDR3 loop is CASNIGQGAYGYTF. In nucleotides, the CDR3 is TGTGCCAGCAATATAGGACAGGGAGCTTATGGCTACACCTTC.

The chain employs TRBV5-1 and TRBJ2-5; TRBD1 matches at 7 bases. This CDR3 spans 17 amino acids. Germline V gene data show CDR1 as SGHRS and CDR2 as YFSETQ. Unmatched junction bases numbered 10, after V lost 0 bases and J lost 2 bases. CDR3 bases: TGCGCCAGCAGCTTGGGACAAGTTAGGGGGCTTCAAGAGACCCAGTACTTC. Amino acids: CASSLGQVRGLQETQYF.

J is TRBJ1-6 and V is TRBV4-1; D uncertain. The CDR3 sequence is 15 residues long. Per the germline V gene, CDR1 is MGHRA and CDR2 is YSYEKL. The V and J ends lost 1 base and 2 bases respectively, with 6 bases between them. CDR3 region: CASSQGHPYNSPLHF. CDR3 DNA sequence: TGCGCCAGCAGCCAAGGTCATCCCTATAATTCACCCCTCCACTTT.